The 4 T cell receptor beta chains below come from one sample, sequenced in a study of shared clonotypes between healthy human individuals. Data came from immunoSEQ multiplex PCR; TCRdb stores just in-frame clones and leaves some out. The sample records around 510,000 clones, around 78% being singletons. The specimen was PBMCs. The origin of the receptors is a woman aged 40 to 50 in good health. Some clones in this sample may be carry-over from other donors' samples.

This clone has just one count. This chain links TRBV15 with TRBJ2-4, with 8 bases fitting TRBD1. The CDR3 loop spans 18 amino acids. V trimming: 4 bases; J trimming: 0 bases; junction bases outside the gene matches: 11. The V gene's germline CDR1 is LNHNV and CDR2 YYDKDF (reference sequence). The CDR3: CATSTGLSGTGAKNIQYF. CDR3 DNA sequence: TGTGCCACCAGCACGGGCCTCTCCGGGACAGGAGCCAAAAACATTCAGTACTTC.

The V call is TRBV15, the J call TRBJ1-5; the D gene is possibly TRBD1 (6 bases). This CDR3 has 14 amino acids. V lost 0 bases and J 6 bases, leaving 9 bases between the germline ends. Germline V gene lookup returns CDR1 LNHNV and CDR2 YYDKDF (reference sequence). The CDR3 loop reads CATSRERGPQPQHF. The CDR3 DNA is TGTGCCACCAGCAGAGAGCGGGGGCCTCAGCCCCAGCATTTT.

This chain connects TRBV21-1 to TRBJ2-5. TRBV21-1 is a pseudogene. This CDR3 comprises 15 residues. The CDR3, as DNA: TGTGCCAGCAGCAAAAGGGACCTACCTCAAGAGACCCAGTACTTC. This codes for CASSKRDLPQETQYF.

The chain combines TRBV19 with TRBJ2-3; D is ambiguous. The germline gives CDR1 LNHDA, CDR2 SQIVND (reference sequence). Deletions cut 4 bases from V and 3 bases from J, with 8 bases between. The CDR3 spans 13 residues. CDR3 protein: CASSTRWTDTQYF. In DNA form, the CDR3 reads TGTGCCAGTAGTACCCGTTGGACAGATACGCAGTATTTT.